Given below is one TCR beta chain in context. Original handling: Estimates of nucleated cell counts were drawn from the amplification of reference gene primers. Assay used: immunoSEQ multiplex PCR; TCRdb lists only in-frame clones, some missing. That table gives V, J and clone size, and the DNA gave D and trimming. The sample carries about 240,000 clones, 82% recorded once. This sample was taken from a study of blood T cell repertoires in COVID-19. Study as a whole: PBMCs, B-cell-depleted T cells, or T cells were the source of the cDNA or gDNA that made up the material.

The specimen sequenced was peripheral blood. This sequence originates from a woman aged 60-70 years with active or convalescent COVID-19.

The CDR3 reads CASSPEGVNSPLHF. The CDR3 nucleotides are TGTGCCAGCAGCCCCGAAGGGGTCAATTCACCCCTCCACTTT. V gene TRBV13 combines with J gene TRBJ1-6; D possibly corresponds to TRBD1 (5 bases). Germline values: CDR1 PRHDT, CDR2 FYEKMQ (reference sequence). The CDR3 totals 14 residues. With 5 bases removed from V and 7 bases from J, the gap between germline ends came to 12 bases.